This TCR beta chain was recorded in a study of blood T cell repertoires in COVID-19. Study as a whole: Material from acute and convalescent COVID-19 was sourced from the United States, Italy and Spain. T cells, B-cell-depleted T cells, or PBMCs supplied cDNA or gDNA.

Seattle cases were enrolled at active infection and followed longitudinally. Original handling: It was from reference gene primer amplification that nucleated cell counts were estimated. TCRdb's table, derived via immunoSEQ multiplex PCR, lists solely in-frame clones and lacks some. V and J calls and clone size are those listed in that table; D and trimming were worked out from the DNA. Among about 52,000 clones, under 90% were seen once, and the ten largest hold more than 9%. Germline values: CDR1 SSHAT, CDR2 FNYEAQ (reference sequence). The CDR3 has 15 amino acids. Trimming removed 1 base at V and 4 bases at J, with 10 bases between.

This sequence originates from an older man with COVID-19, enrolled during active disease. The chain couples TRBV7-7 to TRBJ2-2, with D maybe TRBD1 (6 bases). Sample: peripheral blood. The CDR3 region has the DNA TGTGCCAGCAGCTTAGGATTACAGGGCACCGGGGAGCTGTTTTTT. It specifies CASSLGLQGTGELFF. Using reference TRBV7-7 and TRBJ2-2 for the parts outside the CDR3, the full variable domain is GAGVSQSPRYKVTKRGQDVTLRCDPISSHATLYWYQQALGQGPEFLTYFNYEAQPDKSGLPSDRFSAERPEGSISTLTIQRTEQRDSAMYRCASSLGLQGTGELFFGEGSRLTVL.